The 27 T cell receptor beta chains listed next were all sequenced from one sample in a study of CD8 T cells in Susac syndrome. With random hexamers, reverse transcription was performed on about 0.5 to 1 ug of RNA. TCRdb processed the immunoSEQ multiplex PCR reads anew with MiXCR; each CDR3 protein has one entry. The sample lists about 150,000 distinct CDR3 sequences, 85% to 95% seen once, with 0.15% to 0.2% in the top ten. The source material was CD4+ T cells from PBMCs. Source of these receptors: a human donor with Susac syndrome.

This clonotype showed up just once. V gene TRBV6-5 combines with J gene TRBJ2-2; 8 bases are a match to TRBD2. Germline CDR1 and CDR2: MNHEY and SVGAGI. With V trimmed by 4 bases and J by 6 bases, 10 bases remained unmatched. The CDR3 is made up of 16 amino acids. The CDR3 region is CASSSHFRGGPGELFF. The CDR3 DNA reads TGTGCCAGCAGTTCCCACTTCCGGGGGGGCCCCGGGGAGCTGTTTTTT.

V usage is TRBV2 and J usage is TRBJ2-4; 8 bases are shared with TRBD1. Germline V gives CDR1 SNHLY, CDR2 FYNNEI. Trimming cost V 6 bases and J 5 bases; bases outside gene matches: 12. This CDR3 contains 16 residues. The CDR3 DNA is TGTGCCAGCAGCGCTCTAAGACAGGGGCCCGAAAACATTCAGTACTTC. Translating gives CASSALRQGPENIQYF.

The chain recombines TRBV12-3 or TRBV12-4 with TRBJ2-3; D is unclear. Trimming cost V 6 bases and J 2 bases, with 12 bases left between them. The CDR3 is 14 amino acids. Here the CDR3 DNA reads TGTGCCAGCAGCCTACCTTGGCCCACAGATACGCAGTATTTT. Encoded protein: CASSLPWPTDTQYF.

The rearrangement links TRBV7-8 to TRBJ2-3, with 13 bases identical to TRBD2. The CDR3 loop spans 16 amino acids. CDR1 and CDR2 from the germline V gene are SGHVS and FQNEAQ. V gave up 6 bases and J gave up 4 bases; unmatched junction bases: 7. CDR3 sequence: CASSFGTSGDADTQYF. The CDR3 region has the DNA TGTGCCAGCAGTTTCGGGACTAGCGGGGACGCAGATACGCAGTATTTT.

This rearrangement joins TRBV20-1 to TRBJ2-3; weak D call: TRBD2 (6 bases). V lost 3 bases, J lost 7 bases, and 14 bases lay in between. This CDR3 spans 13 amino acids. Germline V gene sequence: CDR1 DFQATT, CDR2 SNEGSKA (reference sequence). This CDR3 reads CSARGTGANTQYF. CDR3 DNA sequence: TGCAGTGCTAGGGGGACGGGAGCAAATACGCAGTATTTT.

This clonotype was seen a single time. The chain recombines TRBV24-1 with TRBJ2-7, with 7 bases fitting TRBD1. The CDR3 is 14 residues long. V was clipped by 8 bases and J by 3 bases; unmatched bases: 9. Germline loops: CDR1 KGHDR, CDR2 SFDVKD. In DNA form, the CDR3 reads TGTGCCACCACTCCGACAGGGAATGGCTACGAGCAGTACTTC. Its protein product is CATTPTGNGYEQYF.

This clonotype appeared once. J is TRBJ1-2 and V is TRBV19; D remains unclear. Trimming left V 7 bases short and J 4 bases short, with 16 bases between. CDR3 size: 14 residues. Germline V gene lookup returns CDR1 LNHDA and CDR2 SQIVND (reference sequence). CDR3 protein: CASKKDAPSYGYTF. In nucleotides, the CDR3 is TGTGCCAGTAAAAAGGACGCGCCCAGCTATGGCTACACCTTC.

This chain connects TRBV29-1 to TRBJ1-4; tentative D call: TRBD1 (5 bases). V dropped 4 bases and J dropped 5 bases, with 11 bases sitting between them. Germline values: CDR1 SQVTM, CDR2 ANQGSEA. CDR3 length: 13 residues. CDR3 nucleotide sequence: TGCAGCGTTGTGGGACCGAGAAATGAAAAACTGTTTTTT. It yields the protein CSVVGPRNEKLFF.

This chain joins TRBV29-1 and TRBJ2-3, with D possibly being TRBD2 (5 bases). Germline values: CDR1 SQVTM, CDR2 ANQGSEA. The CDR3 spans 13 residues. The V and J ends lost 7 bases and 2 bases respectively, with 13 bases between them. Written as DNA, the CDR3 is TGCAGCGCGAGGGCGGCAAACACAGATACGCAGTATTTT. This gives the protein CSARAANTDTQYF.

The V and J genes are TRBV27 and TRBJ1-5; TRBD1 might be the D (5 bases). CDR1 MNHEY and CDR2 SMNVEV come from the germline V gene (reference sequence). The CDR3 is 14 residues long. V lost 5 bases and J lost 5, with 13 bases in between. The CDR3 here is CASSRGVEDQPQHF. CDR3 DNA sequence: TGTGCCAGCAGTCGAGGGGTAGAAGATCAGCCCCAGCATTTT.

This chain uses TRBV20-1 with TRBJ2-4; 7 bases line up with TRBD1. The CDR3 is 14 amino acids. The germline CDR1 and CDR2 sequences are DFQATT and SNEGSKA (reference sequence). The J segment lost 4 bases and the V segment lost 3 bases, leaving 6 bases of the junction unmatched. CDR3 DNA sequence: TGCAGTGCTAGGACCGGGACAGCAAAAAACATTCAGTACTTC. Amino acids: CSARTGTAKNIQYF.

This clonotype showed up just a few times. The chain combines TRBV11-1 with TRBJ1-1; D remains ambiguous. The CDR3 totals 16 residues. The V gene lost 1 base and the J gene lost 1 base, with 13 bases spanning the gap. In germline, CDR1 is SGHAT, CDR2 FQDESV (reference sequence). In DNA, the CDR3 is TGTGCCAGCAGCTTAGGGTTGTGGACGGAGAACACTGAAGCTTTCTTT. It is translated as CASSLGLWTENTEAFF.

This chain connects TRBV2 to TRBJ1-2, with D possibly matching TRBD1 (5 bases). The CDR3 is made up of 13 amino acids. The V end was cut by 4 bases, the J end by 7 bases, with 13 bases between. CDR1 and CDR2 from the germline V gene are SNHLY and FYNNEI. CDR3 loop: CASSVDSGTGYTF. In DNA form, the CDR3 reads TGTGCCAGCAGTGTAGATTCAGGGACTGGCTACACCTTC.

The CDR3 region has the DNA TGTGCCAGCAGCCAAGATCCCGGGGACTATGGCTACACCTTC. It specifies CASSQDPGDYGYTF. The rearrangement joins TRBV3-1 to TRBJ1-2; D is undetermined. Germline-derived CDR1 and CDR2 are LGHDT and YNNKEL (reference sequence). The V end was cut by 0 bases, the J end by 3 bases, with 8 bases between. CDR3 length: 14 amino acids.

V is TRBV5-1 and J is TRBJ2-7; D remains unclear. Between the trimmed V and J ends, which lost 4 bases and 6 bases, there was a span of 20 bases. The CDR3 has 15 residues. Germline V gene data show CDR1 as SGHRS and CDR2 as YFSETQ. The CDR3 is CASSRGPPPVVEQYF. The CDR3 nucleotides read TGCGCCAGCAGCAGAGGACCCCCACCAGTCGTCGAGCAGTACTTC. Supplemented by reference TRBV5-1 and TRBJ2-7, the full variable domain reads KAGVTQTPRYLIKTRGQQVTLSCSPISGHRSVSWYQQTPGQGLQFLFEYFSETQRNKGNFPGRFSGRQFSNSRSEMNVSTLELGDSALYLCASSRGPPPVVEQYFGPGTRLTVT.

The chain has TRBV20-1 and TRBJ2-7; weak D call: TRBD1 (5 bases). This CDR3 contains 13 residues. CDR1 is DFQATT, CDR2 SNEGSKA, per germline (reference sequence). V gave up 6 bases and J gave up 0 bases, with 12 bases separating them. In DNA form, the CDR3 reads TGCAGTGCGGTTAGGGGAAACTCCTACGAGCAGTACTTC. It encodes CSAVRGNSYEQYF.

V usage is TRBV5-1 and J usage is TRBJ2-7, with D tentatively TRBD2 (6 bases). CDR3 length: 14 residues. Germline V gives CDR1 SGHRS, CDR2 YFSETQ. The ends were cut back, 5 bases at V and 7 bases at J, with 19 bases in the middle. This chain's CDR3 is CASSYGLSAGEQYF. The CDR3 DNA reads as TGCGCCAGCAGTTATGGACTAAGCGCTGGGGAGCAGTACTTC.

The rearrangement uses TRBV15 and TRBJ2-7, with 9 nucleotides matching TRBD2. Germline assignment: CDR1 LNHNV and CDR2 YYDKDF (reference sequence). CDR3 size: 18 residues. J lost 3 bases, V lost 0 bases, and 12 bases had no gene match. CDR3 sequence reads: CATSRDFRGGASGYEQYF. DNA of the CDR3: TGTGCCACCAGCAGAGACTTCCGCGGGGGGGCAAGCGGCTACGAGCAGTACTTC.

This chain uses TRBV5-1 with TRBJ1-4; D is possibly TRBD1 (6 bases). V dropped 0 bases and J dropped 12 bases, with 9 bases sitting between them. This CDR3 has 12 amino acids. In germline, CDR1 is SGHRS, CDR2 YFSETQ. This CDR3 is CASSLGGGELFF. CDR3 nucleotides: TGCGCCAGCAGCTTGGGAGGGGGAGAACTGTTTTTT. The full variable domain, in which reference TRBV5-1 and TRBJ1-4 provide the parts outside the CDR3, is KAGVTQTPRYLIKTRGQQVTLSCSPISGHRSVSWYQQTPGQGLQFLFEYFSETQRNKGNFPGRFSGRQFSNSRSEMNVSTLELGDSALYLCASSLGGGELFFGSGTQLSVL.

This clonotype was observed once. The chain is built from TRBV14 and TRBJ1-2, with D unresolved. The CDR3 loop spans 14 amino acids. CDR1 SGHDN and CDR2 FVKESK come from the germline V gene. Trimming took 4 bases from V and 10 from J, leaving 19 bases between them. CDR3 amino acids: CASSPEAIRGDYTF. The CDR3 DNA reads as TGTGCCAGCAGCCCCGAGGCCATCAGAGGAGACTACACCTTC.

V is TRBV29-1 and J is TRBJ2-5, with D perhaps matching TRBD2 (5 bases). This CDR3 has 18 amino acids. The germline CDR1 and CDR2 sequences are SQVTM and ANQGSEA. V lost 3 bases and J lost 0, with 23 bases in between. The CDR3 is CSVDSRPKTGFYQETQYF. Written as DNA, the CDR3 is TGCAGCGTTGACTCCAGACCGAAAACGGGATTCTACCAAGAGACCCAGTACTTC.

V and J are TRBV12-3 or TRBV12-4 and TRBJ2-7, with a tentative D call TRBD1 (6 bases). The CDR3 runs 13 residues. The V end lost 5 bases, the J end lost 3 bases, and 11 bases lay between the germline ends. The DNA for the CDR3 is TGTGCCAGCAGTAACAGGGTGGTCTACGAGCAGTACTTC. Its protein is CASSNRVVYEQYF.

The CDR3 here is CASSQDDRLYEQYF. CDR3 DNA: TGCGCCAGCAGCCAAGATGACAGGCTTTACGAGCAGTACTTC. The gene calls are TRBV4-3 and TRBJ2-7; possible D gene TRBD1, 6 bases. Per germline, CDR1 LGHNA and CDR2 YSLEER. This CDR3 contains 14 residues. V was trimmed by 0 bases and J by 4 bases, leaving 10 bases between them.

The chain recombines TRBV20-1 with TRBJ2-1; D unclear. The V gene lost 3 bases and the J gene lost 5 bases, with 8 bases spanning the gap. This CDR3 comprises 12 residues. Germline assignment: CDR1 DFQATT and CDR2 SNEGSKA (reference sequence). The CDR3 bases are TGCAGTGCTAGCGGCAGAAACAATGAGCAGTTCTTC. Encoded protein: CSASGRNNEQFF.

The V gene is TRBV13, the J gene TRBJ2-3, with TRBD2 as a possible D gene (5 bases). Trimming pared 2 bases from V and 2 bases from J, leaving 11 bases between. Looked up from germline, CDR1 is PRHDT and CDR2 is FYEKMQ (reference sequence). The CDR3 is made up of 15 amino acids. CDR3 region: CASSLRTPLTDTQYF. CDR3 sequence (DNA): TGTGCCAGCAGCTTACGGACTCCCCTCACAGATACGCAGTATTTT.

In its sample, this clonotype was seen once. The V and J genes are TRBV4-2 and TRBJ1-2; D not certain. Trimming removed 2 bases from V and 3 bases from J, with 10 bases in between. CDR3 length equals 14 residues. The germline V gene encodes CDR1 LGHNA and CDR2 YNFKEQ. CDR3 amino acids: CASSQSPLDYGYTF. DNA for the CDR3: TGTGCCAGCAGCCAAAGCCCCTTGGACTATGGCTACACCTTC.

The V gene is TRBV10-3, the J gene TRBJ2-7; weak D call: TRBD2 (6 bases). The germline gives CDR1 ENHRY, CDR2 SYGVKD. The CDR3 runs to 15 residues. Deletions cut 4 bases from V and 5 bases from J, with 18 bases between. CDR3 coding DNA: TGTGCCATCAGTGGACCGTATCAAGGGAGGCACGAGCAGTACTTC. The encoded protein is CAISGPYQGRHEQYF.